These 9 T cell receptor beta chains share one sample of origin, sequenced in a study of blood T cell repertoires in COVID-19 (dated by TCRdb to 2020 to 2021). Library generation was performed with the immunoSEQ multiplex PCR assay. Entries here come from immuneACCESS through TCRdb and include only in-frame sequences with V and J called. Some clones fail to appear in such tables; in the studies checked, an unresolved V gene covers under half of the shortfall, and the cause of the remainder is unknown. This sample is represented by 75,000 to 90,000 clones; about 87% of them were singletons. 11% of the sample is held by the ten biggest clonotypes. The sequenced sample consisted of peripheral blood. The receptors stem from a man older than 75 with acute or convalescent COVID-19.

CDR3 sequence reads: CASSSSGTSGANTGELFF. The CDR3 DNA is TGTGCCAGCAGCTCCTCCGGGACTAGCGGGGCCAACACCGGGGAGCTGTTTTTT. This chain uses TRBV7-9 with TRBJ2-2; 13 bases agree with TRBD2. CDR3 length: 18 residues. Germline trimming cut 4 bases from V and 2 bases from J; bases unmatched to any gene: 7. Germline values: CDR1 SEHNR, CDR2 FQNEAQ (reference sequence).

The V gene is TRBV3-1 (or the pseudogene TRBV3-2), the J gene TRBJ2-1, with D unclear. The V end was cut by 4 bases, the J end by 12 bases, with 13 bases between. CDR3 length equals 12 residues. Per the germline V gene, CDR1 is LGHDT and CDR2 is YNNKEL (reference sequence). The CDR3 region is CASSPGIAWQFF. CDR3 DNA: TGTGCCAGCAGCCCCGGCATAGCTTGGCAGTTCTTC.

The gene calls are TRBV4-1 and TRBJ2-1, with 10 bases matching TRBD2. The length of the CDR3 is 18 residues. CDR1 is MGHRA and CDR2 is YSYEKL in the germline V gene. Germline trimming cut 3 bases from V and 2 bases from J; bases unmatched to any gene: 10. The CDR3 region is CASSHVRRTSGTYNEQFF. In DNA, the CDR3 is TGCGCCAGCAGCCATGTACGCCGGACTAGCGGAACCTACAATGAGCAGTTCTTC.

This clone occurred once. This sequence joins TRBV24-1 and TRBJ2-1; 15 nucleotides line up with TRBD2. Trimming took 3 bases from V and 9 from J; bases not matched to a gene: 2. This CDR3 comprises 15 residues. Germline assignment: CDR1 KGHDR and CDR2 SFDVKD. The CDR3 loop is CATSDRTSGRVEQFF. The CDR3 nucleotides read TGTGCCACCAGTGATCGGACTAGCGGGAGGGTTGAGCAGTTCTTC.

The chain joins TRBV7-2 to TRBJ1-1; D may be TRBD1 (6 bases). Looked up from germline, CDR1 is SGHTA and CDR2 is FQGNSA. The CDR3 totals 16 residues. V was pared by 5 bases and J by 0 bases, with 16 bases between. The CDR3 nucleotides are TGTGCCAGCAGCCCCCGGGACACCCGATTGAACACTGAAGCTTTCTTT. It codes for CASSPRDTRLNTEAFF.

This sequence joins TRBV5-1 and TRBJ1-6, with a weak D call TRBD1 (5 bases). The CDR3 covers 15 residues. V lost 5 bases and J lost 8, with 17 bases in between. The germline CDR1 and CDR2 sequences are SGHRS and YFSETQ. The CDR3 DNA is TGCGCCAGCAGGGGAGGGGCGCTAATGGATTCACCCCTCCACTTT. This codes for CASRGGALMDSPLHF.

This chain links TRBV28 with TRBJ2-7; TRBD2 might be the D (6 bases). V lost 5 bases and J 0 bases, leaving 14 bases between the germline ends. Germline values: CDR1 MDHEN, CDR2 SYDVKM. The CDR3 sequence is 15 residues long. The CDR3 DNA reads TGTGCCAGCAGTCAATTTCGGGAGTCCTCCTACGAGCAGTACTTC. Translating it yields CASSQFRESSYEQYF.

This rearrangement joins TRBV5-4 to TRBJ2-1; 10 nucleotides align to TRBD2. After removal of 4 bases from V and 5 bases from J, the junction contained 9 bases not matched to a gene. The CDR3 has 16 amino acids. Germline V gene sequence: CDR1 SGHNT, CDR2 YYREEE (reference sequence). The CDR3 DNA follows: TGTGCCAGCAGCCCGCCCCTAGCGGGGGCCCACAATGAGCAGTTCTTC. Translating gives CASSPPLAGAHNEQFF.

The chain uses TRBV6-5 and TRBJ1-5; a possible D gene is TRBD1 (6 bases). V was shortened by 8 bases and J by 2 bases, with 13 bases between the two germline ends. The CDR3 has 14 amino acids. Germline values: CDR1 MNHEY, CDR2 SVGAGI. The CDR3, as DNA: TGTGCCAGCGGAACTTACAGGGGCAATCAGCCCCAGCATTTT. Translation gives CASGTYRGNQPQHF.